The present T cell receptor (beta chain) was sequenced within a study of shared clonotypes between healthy human individuals. Concerning this clone itself: Its antigen is still unknown.

Study-wide findings and caveats: Generation probabilities of non-shared clonotypes were lower (relative to those shared by all four donors).

Germline CDR1 reads MGHDK; CDR2 reads SYGVNS. The V segment lost 4 bases and the J segment 5 bases; nucleotides outside the gene matches: 7. This CDR3 contains 14 residues. Sequencing was performed with immunoSEQ multiplex PCR; in TCRdb, only in-frame clones are kept and a portion is missing. The data contain some 1.5 million clones, roughly 96% of them singletons. Sequencing input: naive CD4+ T cells sorted from blood. Subset meaning: CD45RA+ positively selected. The sequence was collected from a man aged 30-40 years in good health. The chain recombines TRBV25-1 with TRBJ2-5, with 7 bases aligning to TRBD1. The CDR3 sequence is CASSVGQPPETQYF. The CDR3 DNA sequence: TGTGCCAGCAGTGTGGGACAGCCACCGGAGACCCAGTACTTC.